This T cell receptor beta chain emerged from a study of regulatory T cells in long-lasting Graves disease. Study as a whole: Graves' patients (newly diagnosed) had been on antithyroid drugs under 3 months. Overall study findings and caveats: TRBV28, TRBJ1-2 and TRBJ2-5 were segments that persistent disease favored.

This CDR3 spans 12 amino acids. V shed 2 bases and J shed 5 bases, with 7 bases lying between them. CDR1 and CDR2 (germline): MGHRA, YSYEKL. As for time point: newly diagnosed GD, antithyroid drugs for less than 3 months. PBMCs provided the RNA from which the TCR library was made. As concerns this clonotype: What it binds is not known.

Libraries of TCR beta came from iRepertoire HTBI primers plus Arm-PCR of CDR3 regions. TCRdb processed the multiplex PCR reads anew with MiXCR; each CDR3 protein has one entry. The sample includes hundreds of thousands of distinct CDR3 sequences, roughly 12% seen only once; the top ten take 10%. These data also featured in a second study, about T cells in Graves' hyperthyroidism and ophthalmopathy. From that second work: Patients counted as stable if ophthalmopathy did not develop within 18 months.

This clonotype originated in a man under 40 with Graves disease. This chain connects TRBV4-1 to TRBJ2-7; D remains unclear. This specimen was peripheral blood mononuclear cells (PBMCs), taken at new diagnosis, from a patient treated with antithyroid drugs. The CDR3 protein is CASSQTVDEQYF. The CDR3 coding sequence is TGCGCCAGCAGCCAAACAGTCGACGAGCAGTACTTC.